What follows are 28 T cell receptor beta chains derived from one specimen sequenced in a study of naive and memory T cell subsets. An equimolar mix of two oligonucleotides served as the beta constant-region primer for TRBC1 and TRBC2. TCRdb reprocessed the UMI-ligation and nested PCR reads with MiXCR, giving one entry per CDR3 protein. The profile shows under 150,000 distinct CDR3 sequences, over 15% of them singletons. The sample was naive CD4+ T cells from blood. The receptors derive from a human donor in good health.

This clonotype was seen more than once but under ten times. DNA for the CDR3: TGTGCTAGTGGTTCCCCACATTCCGGGGGTCGATCCCCCCGCACAGATACGCAGTATTTT. Encoded protein: CASGSPHSGGRSPRTDTQYF. The chain couples TRBV12-5 to TRBJ2-3, with D perhaps TRBD2 (6 bases). The CDR3 has 20 residues. Trimming shortened V by 4 bases and J by 1 base, and 27 bases separated the two germline ends. The germline V gene has CDR1 LGHNT and CDR2 FRNRAP.

The CDR3 sequence: CASSLTGDGNTIYF. CDR3 coding DNA: TGTGCCAGCAGCTTGACAGGGGATGGAAACACCATATATTTT. The gene calls are TRBV11-3 and TRBJ1-3; TRBD1 matches 8 bases. V shed 3 bases and J 3 bases; nucleotides not matched to a gene: 1. CDR1 and CDR2 (germline): SGHNT, YENEEA. The length of the CDR3 is 14 residues.

This clonotype showed up just a few times. The chain combines TRBV20-1 with TRBJ1-1; tentative D call: TRBD1 (5 bases). Per germline, CDR1 DFQATT and CDR2 SNEGSKA (reference sequence). The germline V and J ends were trimmed by 1 base and 1 base, with 10 bases remaining between them. The CDR3 runs 14 residues. The CDR3 DNA sequence: TGCAGTGCTAGAGCTGGAGGACAGAACACTGAAGCTTTCTTT. The encoded protein is CSARAGGQNTEAFF.

V is TRBV18 and J is TRBJ2-1, with a tentative D call TRBD2 (6 bases). The V end was cut by 5 bases, the J end by 7 bases, with 15 bases between. Germline V gene data show CDR1 as KGHSH and CDR2 as LQKENI. This CDR3 spans 14 amino acids. CDR3 sequence: CASSTSGSENEQFF. In nucleotides, the CDR3 is TGTGCCAGCTCAACGTCCGGGAGTGAGAATGAGCAGTTCTTC.

The CDR3 DNA reads TGCAGCGTTGTTATCGTTTCGGGGGACTATGGCTACACCTTC. Translating it yields CSVVIVSGDYGYTF. V usage is TRBV29-1 and J usage is TRBJ1-2, with D possibly TRBD1 on 5 matching bases. Germline V gene sequence: CDR1 SQVTM, CDR2 ANQGSEA. V lost 4 bases to trimming and J lost 3 bases, with 15 bases between them. This CDR3 has 14 residues.

The rearrangement uses TRBV27 and TRBJ2-2; 9 bases agree with TRBD1. The germline V gene has CDR1 MNHEY and CDR2 SMNVEV (reference sequence). The junction had 5 bases not matched to a gene; V was cut back by 5 bases and J by 4 bases. CDR3 length: 15 amino acids. CDR3 nucleotide sequence: TGTGCCAGCAGTACAGGGGGCTGGGGCACCGGGGAGCTGTTTTTT. Translating it yields CASSTGGWGTGELFF.

This clonotype showed up many times. The chain has TRBV20-1 and TRBJ2-1; D may be TRBD1 (6 bases). The germline V and J ends were trimmed by 4 bases and 2 bases, with 15 bases remaining between them. Germline assignment: CDR1 DFQATT and CDR2 SNEGSKA (reference sequence). The CDR3 is made up of 15 amino acids. In nucleotides, the CDR3 is TGCAGTGCTATTCTCCCAGGGGACCCCTACAATGAGCAGTTCTTC. Its protein product is CSAILPGDPYNEQFF.

This clonotype was found a few times. V gene TRBV29-1 combines with J gene TRBJ2-1; 10 bases align to TRBD2. The CDR3 is 15 amino acids. V lost 4 bases and J lost 1; bases outside the gene matches: 4. CDR1 is SQVTM and CDR2 is ANQGSEA in the germline V gene. CDR3 nucleotides: TGCAGCGTTGTAGGACTAGCGGTGTCCTACAATGAGCAGTTCTTC. Its translation: CSVVGLAVSYNEQFF.

This clonotype has only a few counts. The rearrangement joins TRBV6-1 to TRBJ1-2; D remains unclear. Germline V gene sequence: CDR1 MNHNS, CDR2 SASEGT. Between the trimmed V and J ends, which lost 4 bases and 5 bases, there was a span of 5 bases. CDR3 length: 11 residues. CDR3 in amino acids: CASSVHYGYTF. The CDR3, as DNA: TGTGCCAGCAGTGTGCATTATGGCTACACCTTC.

The genes are TRBV5-1 and TRBJ2-1; the match to TRBD1 covers 8 bases. The CDR3 extends over 14 amino acids. The germline gives CDR1 SGHRS, CDR2 YFSETQ. The V segment lost 4 bases and the J segment 7 bases; nucleotides outside the gene matches: 7. The CDR3 DNA follows: TGCGCCAGCAGCAGCGGACAGGGAGTGAATGAGCAGTTCTTC. It translates to CASSSGQGVNEQFF. Full variable domain (missing parts from reference TRBV5-1 and TRBJ2-1): KAGVTQTPRYLIKTRGQQVTLSCSPISGHRSVSWYQQTPGQGLQFLFEYFSETQRNKGNFPGRFSGRQFSNSRSEMNVSTLELGDSALYLCASSSGQGVNEQFFGPGTRLTVL.

This clonotype was seen many times. This chain connects TRBV7-6 to TRBJ2-2, with D unresolved. Per germline, CDR1 SGHVS and CDR2 FNYEAQ. CDR3 length equals 13 residues. V shed 5 bases and J shed 6 bases, with 10 bases lying between them. CDR3 nucleotide sequence: TGTGCCAGCAGCCCGACTGCAGCCGGGGAGCTGTTTTTT. Translation: CASSPTAAGELFF.

The rearrangement joins TRBV27 to TRBJ2-7; tentatively, D is TRBD1 or TRBD2 (5 bases each). The CDR3 sequence is 17 residues long. Per germline, CDR1 MNHEY and CDR2 SMNVEV (reference sequence). Trimming left V 4 bases short and J 0 bases short, with 19 bases between. This chain's CDR3 is CASSWEPGPSTSYEQYF. Written as DNA, the CDR3 is TGTGCCAGCAGTTGGGAACCGGGACCGTCAACCTCCTACGAGCAGTACTTC.

The gene calls are TRBV7-9 and TRBJ1-2, with D unresolved. The CDR3 runs 13 residues. With 5 bases removed from V and 5 bases from J, the gap between germline ends came to 12 bases. Germline values: CDR1 SEHNR, CDR2 FQNEAQ (reference sequence). The CDR3, as DNA: TGTGCCAGCAGCATCCGGACGGCGTATGGCTACACCTTC. Its translation: CASSIRTAYGYTF.

This clonotype was observed many times. The CDR3 sequence: CSARVPSGSTDTQYF. The CDR3 region has the DNA TGCAGTGCTAGAGTACCTAGCGGGAGTACAGATACGCAGTATTTT. This chain joins TRBV20-1 and TRBJ2-3, with 10 nucleotides matching TRBD2. Trimming cost V 1 base and J 3 bases; bases outside gene matches: 4. Germline V gene sequence: CDR1 DFQATT, CDR2 SNEGSKA (reference sequence). The length of the CDR3 is 15 residues.

There are a few counts of this clonotype. The chain recombines TRBV6-6 with TRBJ1-5, with 12 bases matching TRBD1. With 5 bases clipped from V and 7 bases from J, the junction kept 3 bases outside the gene matches. Germline V gene data show CDR1 as MNHNY and CDR2 as SVGAGI (reference sequence). This CDR3 spans 14 amino acids. The CDR3 DNA is TGTGCCAGCAGTGGGACAGGGGGCCGGCAGCCCCAGCATTTT. It encodes CASSGTGGRQPQHF.

The chain joins TRBV6-5 to TRBJ1-5; a possible D gene is TRBD1 (6 bases). Germline assignment: CDR1 MNHEY and CDR2 SVGAGI. The CDR3 sequence is 14 residues long. Trimming removed 5 bases at V and 6 bases at J, with 14 bases between. This chain's CDR3 is CASSGGDSRQPQHF. The CDR3 region has the DNA TGTGCCAGCAGTGGGGGCGATTCACGTCAGCCCCAGCATTTT.

The chain couples TRBV5-4 to TRBJ2-5; the match to TRBD1 covers 7 bases. This CDR3 is built from 14 residues. Germline-derived CDR1 and CDR2 are SGHNT and YYREEE (reference sequence). The V gene end was trimmed by 4 bases and the J gene end by 4 bases; junction bases not matched to a gene: 7. The CDR3 DNA follows: TGTGCCAGCAGCCCAGGGGGTCAAGTAGAGACCCAGTACTTC. Protein: CASSPGGQVETQYF.

J is TRBJ1-4 and V is TRBV15; 11 bases line up with TRBD1. Losses at the gene ends were 3 bases for V and 8 bases for J; bases not matched to a gene: 5. Germline V gives CDR1 LNHNV, CDR2 YYDKDF (reference sequence). The CDR3 extends over 15 amino acids. CDR3 DNA: TGTGCCACCAGCAGGGACAGGGGGCAAGAGGAAAAACTGTTTTTT. As protein: CATSRDRGQEEKLFF. The variable domain in full, completed from reference TRBV15 and TRBJ1-4, reads DAMVIQNPRYQVTQFGKPVTLSCSQTLNHNVMYWYQQKSSQAPKLLFHYYDKDFNNEADTPDNFQSRRPNTSFCFLDIRSPGLGDTAMYLCATSRDRGQEEKLFFGSGTQLSVL.

This clonotype was observed a few times. The chain has TRBV5-4 and TRBJ2-3; no definite D call. CDR1 is SGHNT and CDR2 is YYREEE in the germline V gene (reference sequence). The CDR3 has 12 residues. The ends were cut back, 4 bases at V and 4 bases at J, with 7 bases in the middle. CDR3 nucleotide sequence: TGTGCCAGCAGCCCTACCTCAGATACGCAGTATTTT. As protein: CASSPTSDTQYF. The full variable domain, rest sourced from reference TRBV5-4 and TRBJ2-3, is ETGVTQSPTHLIKTRGQQVTLRCSSQSGHNTVSWYQQALGQGPQFIFQYYREEENGRGNFPPRFSGLQFPNYSSELNVNALELDDSALYLCASSPTSDTQYFGPGTRLTVL.

The gene calls are TRBV5-4 and TRBJ2-2, with D possibly matching TRBD1 (6 bases). The germline V gene encodes CDR1 SGHNT and CDR2 YYREEE (reference sequence). This CDR3 region has 15 residues. The V gene lost 5 bases and the J gene lost 5 bases, with 16 bases spanning the gap. In DNA, the CDR3 is TGTGCCAGCAGAAGTTGGGGGCGAAGGACCGGGGAGCTGTTTTTT. It yields the protein CASRSWGRRTGELFF.

V gene TRBV20-1 combines with J gene TRBJ2-3; no clear D gene. The germline V and J ends were trimmed by 5 bases and 0 bases, with 15 bases remaining between them. Germline loops: CDR1 DFQATT, CDR2 SNEGSKA (reference sequence). CDR3 length: 15 amino acids. CDR3 sequence (DNA): TGCAGTGCTTCTCACCCCGGGTCGAGCACAGATACGCAGTATTTT. Protein: CSASHPGSSTDTQYF.

This clonotype appeared many times. This chain links TRBV6-5 with TRBJ2-7, with TRBD1 matching 7 bases. The length of the CDR3 is 14 residues. J was trimmed by 2 bases and V by 4 bases; bases with no gene match: 5. Germline V gene lookup returns CDR1 MNHEY and CDR2 SVGAGI. The CDR3 is CASSFRTGPYEQYF. The CDR3 nucleotides are TGTGCCAGCAGTTTCAGGACAGGACCCTACGAGCAGTACTTC.

This chain links TRBV6-4 with TRBJ2-3; D unresolved. V was pared by 5 bases and J by 0 bases, with 12 bases between. In germline, CDR1 is MRHNA, CDR2 SNTAGT. The CDR3 totals 15 residues. This CDR3 reads CASSFQQTSTDTQYF. The CDR3 DNA follows: TGTGCCAGCAGTTTTCAACAGACTAGCACAGATACGCAGTATTTT.

This clonotype was counted only a few times. The gene calls are TRBV5-1 and TRBJ2-3; 7 bases are a match to TRBD2. Losses at the gene ends were 1 base for V and 0 bases for J; bases not matched to a gene: 2. The germline gives CDR1 SGHRS, CDR2 YFSETQ. This CDR3 spans 15 amino acids. The chain's CDR3 is CASSLQRDSTDTQYF. The CDR3 bases are TGCGCCAGCAGCTTGCAGCGGGACAGCACAGATACGCAGTATTTT. Together with reference TRBV5-1 and TRBJ2-3, the CDR3 gives the full variable domain: KAGVTQTPRYLIKTRGQQVTLSCSPISGHRSVSWYQQTPGQGLQFLFEYFSETQRNKGNFPGRFSGRQFSNSRSEMNVSTLELGDSALYLCASSLQRDSTDTQYFGPGTRLTVL.

This clonotype appeared once. The chain carries TRBV18 and TRBJ2-5, with D possibly matching TRBD2 (6 bases). Germline values: CDR1 KGHSH, CDR2 LQKENI. Trimming cost V 1 base and J 2 bases, with 11 bases left between them. The CDR3 runs to 15 residues. The CDR3 nucleotides read TGTGCCAGCTCACCACTCAATAGCGGACAAGAGACCCAGTACTTC. Encoded protein: CASSPLNSGQETQYF.

This chain connects TRBV29-1 to TRBJ1-1; D not resolved. The CDR3 is 14 amino acids. V lost 7 bases and J lost 2, with 17 bases in between. From germline, CDR1 is SQVTM and CDR2 ANQGSEA. The CDR3 nucleotides are TGCAGCGCCTCAATTCCCGGGATCAACACTGAAGCTTTCTTT. It translates to CSASIPGINTEAFF.

This chain uses TRBV18 with TRBJ2-5, with D unresolved. The germline V gene has CDR1 KGHSH and CDR2 LQKENI. The CDR3 has 15 amino acids. With 2 bases removed from V and 4 bases from J, the gap between germline ends came to 14 bases. The CDR3: CASSPSGFAVETQYF. CDR3 coding DNA: TGTGCCAGCTCACCATCCGGGTTTGCGGTAGAGACCCAGTACTTC.

This clonotype was picked up many times. The chain couples TRBV7-9 to TRBJ2-6, with D hard to call. In germline, CDR1 is SEHNR, CDR2 FQNEAQ (reference sequence). V lost 11 bases and J 1 base, leaving 9 bases between the germline ends. The CDR3 extends over 13 amino acids. For the CDR3, the DNA is TGTGCCGGAACGTCTTCTGGGGCCAACGTCCTGACTTTC. Amino acids: CAGTSSGANVLTF.